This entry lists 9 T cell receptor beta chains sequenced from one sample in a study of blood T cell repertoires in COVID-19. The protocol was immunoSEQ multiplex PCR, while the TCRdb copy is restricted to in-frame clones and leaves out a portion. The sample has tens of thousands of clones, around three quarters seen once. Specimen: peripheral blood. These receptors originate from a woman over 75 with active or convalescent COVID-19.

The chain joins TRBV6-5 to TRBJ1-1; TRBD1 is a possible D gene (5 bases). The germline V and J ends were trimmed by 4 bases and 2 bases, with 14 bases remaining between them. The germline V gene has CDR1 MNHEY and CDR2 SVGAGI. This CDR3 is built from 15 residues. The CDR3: CASSSRQGYNTEAFF. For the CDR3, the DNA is TGTGCCAGCAGTTCCCGCCAGGGATATAACACTGAAGCTTTCTTT.

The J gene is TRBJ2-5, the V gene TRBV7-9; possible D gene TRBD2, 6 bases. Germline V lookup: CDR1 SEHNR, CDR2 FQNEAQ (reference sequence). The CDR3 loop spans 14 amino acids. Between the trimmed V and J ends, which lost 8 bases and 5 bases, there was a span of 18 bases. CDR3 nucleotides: TGTGCCAGCGGAAAGGACGGGGGAATCGAGACCCAGTACTTC. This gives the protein CASGKDGGIETQYF.

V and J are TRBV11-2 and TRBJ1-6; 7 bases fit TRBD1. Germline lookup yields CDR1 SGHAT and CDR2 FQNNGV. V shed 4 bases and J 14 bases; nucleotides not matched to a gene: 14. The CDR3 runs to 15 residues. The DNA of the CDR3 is TGTGCCAGCAGCTATAGAGGGGGCCTTGTAACAACCCTCCACTTT. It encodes CASSYRGGLVTTLHF.

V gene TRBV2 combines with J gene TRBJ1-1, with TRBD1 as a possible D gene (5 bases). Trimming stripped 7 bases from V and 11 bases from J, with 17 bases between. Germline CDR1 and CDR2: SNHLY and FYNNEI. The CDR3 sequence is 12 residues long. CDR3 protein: CASTGWPVEAFF. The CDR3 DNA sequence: TGTGCCAGCACAGGGTGGCCGGTAGAGGCTTTCTTT. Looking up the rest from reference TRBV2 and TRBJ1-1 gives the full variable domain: EPEVTQTPSHQVTQMGQEVILRCVPISNHLYFYWYRQILGQKVEFLVSFYNNEISEKSEIFDDQFSVERPDGSNFTLKIRSTKLEDSAMYFCASTGWPVEAFFGQGTRLTVV.

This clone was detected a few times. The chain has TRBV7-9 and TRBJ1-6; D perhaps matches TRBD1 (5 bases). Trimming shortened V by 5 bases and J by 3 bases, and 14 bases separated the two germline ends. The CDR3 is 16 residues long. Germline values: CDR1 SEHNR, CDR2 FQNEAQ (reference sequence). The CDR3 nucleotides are TGTGCCAGCAGCCACTGGTGGGGGGGCTATAATTCACCCCTCCACTTT. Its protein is CASSHWWGGYNSPLHF.

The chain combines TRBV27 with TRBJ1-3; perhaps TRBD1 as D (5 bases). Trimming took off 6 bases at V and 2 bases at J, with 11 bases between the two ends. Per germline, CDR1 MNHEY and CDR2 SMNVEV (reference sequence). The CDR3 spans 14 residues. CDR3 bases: TGTGCCAGCAGAAAAGGGGCGCCTGGAAACACCATATATTTT. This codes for CASRKGAPGNTIYF.

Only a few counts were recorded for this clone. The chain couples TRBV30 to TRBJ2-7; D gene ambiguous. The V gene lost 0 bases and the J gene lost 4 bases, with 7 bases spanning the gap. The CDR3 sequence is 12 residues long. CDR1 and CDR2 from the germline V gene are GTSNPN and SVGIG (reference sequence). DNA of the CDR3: TGTGCCTGGAGTGTCGCGGATTACGAGCAGTACTTC. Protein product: CAWSVADYEQYF.

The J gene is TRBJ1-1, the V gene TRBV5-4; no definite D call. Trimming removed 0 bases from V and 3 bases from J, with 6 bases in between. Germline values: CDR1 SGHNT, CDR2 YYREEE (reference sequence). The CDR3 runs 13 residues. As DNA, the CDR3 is TGTGCCAGCAGCTTGGGGGCAGACACTGAAGCTTTCTTT. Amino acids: CASSLGADTEAFF.

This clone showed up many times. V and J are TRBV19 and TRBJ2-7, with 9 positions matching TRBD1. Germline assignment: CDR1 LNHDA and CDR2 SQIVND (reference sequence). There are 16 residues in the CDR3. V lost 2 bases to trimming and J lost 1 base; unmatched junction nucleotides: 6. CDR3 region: CASSIRGTGQSYEQYF. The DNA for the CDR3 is TGTGCCAGTAGTATAAGGGGGACAGGGCAATCCTACGAGCAGTACTTC.